This T cell receptor (beta chain) was identified in a study of blood T cell repertoires in COVID-19. Study-level background: The analysed material was cDNA or gDNA that came from T cells, B-cell-depleted T cells, or PBMCs.

Assay: immunoSEQ multiplex PCR; the TCRdb copy retains only in-frame clones and omits some. The table includes about 310,000 clones, roughly 90% detected once. Trimming took 4 bases from V and 1 from J, leaving 13 bases between them. In germline, CDR1 is SGHNT, CDR2 YENEEA. The CDR3 covers 16 residues. The clonotype originates from a woman in her 40s with COVID-19, enrolled during active disease. The chain couples TRBV11-3 to TRBJ2-2; weak D call: TRBD2 (5 bases). The specimen was peripheral blood. In DNA, the CDR3 is TGTGCCAGCAGCTCCTCGGGTAGCGAGAACACCGGGGAGCTGTTTTTT. Translated, it gives CASSSSGSENTGELFF.